The rows below give T cell receptor beta chains drawn from one sample of a study of response to subunit inactivated influenza vaccine. TCRdb re-called the RT-PCR reads through MiXCR, storing one row per CDR3 protein. The table records 550,000 to 650,000 distinct CDR3 sequences, approximately 12% of them present only once. The source material was PBMCs from blood, sampled on the day of vaccination. Receptor source: a man aged 50 to 60 who received an inactivated influenza vaccine. Both conserved end residues are part of each CDR3. D genes are given only for firm matches. Expanded clones are given a class, and other clones once, few, many or no size at all.

d_call	v_call	j_call	clone_size	cdr3_nt	cdr3_aa
TRBD1	TRBV12-3/TRBV12-4	TRBJ2-1	NA	TGTGCCAGCAGGACCGGGACAGGGTACAATGAGCAGTTCTTC	CASRTGTGYNEQFF
TRBD2	TRBV2	TRBJ2-1	NA	TGTGCCAGAGCGCGGGGGTATGAGCAGTTCTTC	CARARGYEQFF
NA	TRBV2	TRBJ2-7	NA	TGTGCCAGCAGAGGGGACACATACGAGCAGTACTTC	CASRGDTYEQYF
NA	TRBV11-1	TRBJ2-1	once	TGTGCCAGCAGCTTAACGAGGGGTGCCGCGGGAACCGATGAGCAGTTCTTC	CASSLTRGAAGTDEQFF
NA	TRBV2	TRBJ2-7	NA	TGTGCCAGCAGTGAGACCGGCAGCAGCTACGAGCAGTACTTC	CASSETGSSYEQYF
NA	TRBV10-3	TRBJ2-3	few	TGTGCCATCAGTGTAGACGGCCGGGTAGATACGCAGTATTTT	CAISVDGRVDTQYF
NA	TRBV11-2	TRBJ2-1	few	TGTGCCAGCAGCTTGGGTCGCTACCTGTTCTTC	CASSLGRYLFF
NA	TRBV7-3	TRBJ2-3	NA	TGTGCCAGCAGCTTTTCCCCCAGCACAGATACGCAGTATTTT	CASSFSPSTDTQYF
TRBD1	TRBV12-3/TRBV12-4	TRBJ2-1	many	TGTGCCAGCAGTAAGGGACAGTACAATGAGCAGTTCTTC	CASSKGQYNEQFF
TRBD1	TRBV2	TRBJ1-1	NA	TGTGCCAGTCTCTCGACAGGGACGGACACTGAAGCTTTCTTT	CASLSTGTDTEAFF
NA	TRBV4-1	TRBJ2-3	few	TGCGCCAGCAGCCAAGAGGCGCAGACAGATACGCAGTATTTT	CASSQEAQTDTQYF
NA	TRBV10-3	TRBJ1-1	NA	TGTGCCATCAGTGCTAGGACAGCTACTGAAGCTTTCTTT	CAISARTATEAFF
TRBD2	TRBV20-1	TRBJ2-5	NA	TGCAGTGCCCTTTCCTGGCGGGAGGACGAGACCCAGTACTTC	CSALSWREDETQYF
NA	TRBV10-2	TRBJ2-5	few	TGCGCCAGCAGTGAGTCCTTAACTAGCAGGAAGACCCAGTACTTC	CASSESLTSRKTQYF
NA	TRBV12-3/TRBV12-4	TRBJ2-7	few	TGTGCCAGCAGTTTATCTTGGGGGGGCCCCGACGAGCAGTACTTC	CASSLSWGGPDEQYF
NA	TRBV6-1	TRBJ2-7	NA	TGTGCCAGCAATCTGGACAGCAAGGGTAGAGAGCAGTACTTC	CASNLDSKGREQYF
NA	TRBV6-4	TRBJ2-2	NA	TGTGCCAGCAGTGACGAGAGATACACCGGGGAGCTGTTTTTT	CASSDERYTGELFF
TRBD2	TRBV20-1	TRBJ2-1	NA	TGCAGTGCTGGGGGGACTAGCGATGAGCAGTTCTTC	CSAGGTSDEQFF
NA	TRBV24-1	TRBJ2-1	NA	TGTGCCACCAGTGCCCGGGTCGGAAGCTCCTACAATGAGCAGTTCTTC	CATSARVGSSYNEQFF
NA	TRBV10-3	TRBJ2-1	NA	TGTGCCATCAGTGAGTCGCGGGGCGGAAATGAGCAGTTCTTC	CAISESRGGNEQFF
NA	TRBV15	TRBJ2-1	many	TGTGCCACCAGCAGAATCCGGGGTTCCTACAATGAGCAGTTCTTC	CATSRIRGSYNEQFF
TRBD2	TRBV4-2	TRBJ2-3	NA	TGTGCCAGCAGCCAAGATAGCGGGAGGGCCCCAGATACGCAGTATTTT	CASSQDSGRAPDTQYF
TRBD1	TRBV7-2	TRBJ2-1	many	TGTGCCAGCAGCTTCGGGACAGCCAATGAGCAGTTCTTC	CASSFGTANEQFF
NA	TRBV7-9	TRBJ2-1	few	TGTGCCAGCAGCTTCGCGGGGTTTGAGCAGTTCTTC	CASSFAGFEQFF
TRBD2	TRBV7-9	TRBJ2-2	few	TGTGCCAGCAGCTCACTAGCGGGAGGAATGAACACCGGGGAGCTGTTTTTT	CASSSLAGGMNTGELFF
TRBD1	TRBV12-3/TRBV12-4	TRBJ1-6	NA	TGTGCCAGCAGCACCCGGACAGGTTATAATTCACCCCTCCACTTT	CASSTRTGYNSPLHF
NA	TRBV11-2	TRBJ2-1	many	TGTGCCAGCAGCTTATATCAGGGGCTGCTGGTCAAGGCGGGCTCCTACAATGAGCAGTTCTTC	CASSLYQGLLVKAGSYNEQFF
TRBD1	TRBV5-1	TRBJ2-7	NA	TGCGCCAGCAGCTTCTTGGGACAGGCCTACGAGCAGTACTTC	CASSFLGQAYEQYF
NA	TRBV5-1	TRBJ2-7	few	TGCGCCAGCAGCTTGGACAGCGCTAACTCCTACGAGCAGTACTTC	CASSLDSANSYEQYF
NA	TRBV4-3	TRBJ2-1	NA	TGCGCCAGCAGCCTCAGGACAGCTTGGTCGTACAATGAGCAGTTCTTC	CASSLRTAWSYNEQFF
TRBD2	TRBV19	TRBJ2-2	few	TGTGCCAGTACTAGCGGACCGAACACCGGGGAGCTGTTTTTT	CASTSGPNTGELFF
TRBD1	TRBV2	TRBJ1-2	few	TGTGCCAGCAGTCCACGGGACAGGGGATTCTATGGCTACACCTTC	CASSPRDRGFYGYTF
NA	TRBV11-2	TRBJ2-5	many	TGTGCCAGCAGCTTAGATCTTTTAGGGGAAGAGACCCAGTACTTC	CASSLDLLGEETQYF
NA	TRBV7-2	TRBJ2-7	few	TGTGCCAGCAGCCCCCGCGGGCTTGCCTCCTACGAGCAGTACTTC	CASSPRGLASYEQYF
TRBD2	TRBV6-1	TRBJ2-2	many	TGTGCCAGCACCACACTAGCGGGAGTATCCGGGGAGCTGTTTTTT	CASTTLAGVSGELFF
NA	TRBV12-3/TRBV12-4	TRBJ2-5	NA	TGTGCCAGCAGTTTCTACAGCGGGGAGACCCAGTACTTC	CASSFYSGETQYF
TRBD1	TRBV10-3	TRBJ2-7	NA	TGTGCCATCAGTGAAGGGACAGGGGGAGGCTACGAGCAGTACTTC	CAISEGTGGGYEQYF
NA	TRBV28	TRBJ2-7	NA	TGTGCCAGCAGCCGCGGACAGCACCTCTCCTACGAGCAGTACTTC	CASSRGQHLSYEQYF
NA	TRBV5-1	TRBJ2-2	NA	TGCGCCAGCAGCTTGTCTCAGGGGTTGGTGCCCGGGGAGCTGTTTTTT	CASSLSQGLVPGELFF
TRBD1	TRBV4-1	TRBJ2-7	many	TGCGCCAGCAGCCAAGCTTCGGGACAGAACTTCTACGAGCAGTACTTC	CASSQASGQNFYEQYF
NA	TRBV7-8	TRBJ2-7	few	TGTGCCAGCAGCTTATGGGCAGGGAGCTCCTACGAGCAGTACTTC	CASSLWAGSSYEQYF
NA	TRBV4-3	TRBJ2-5	NA	TGCGCCAGCAGCCAAGGCTGGGGGCGAGAGACCCAGTACTTC	CASSQGWGRETQYF
NA	TRBV21-1	TRBJ2-7	many	TGTGCCAGCAGCCTCGCCCCGCGACTAGCTTCTCCTCACGAGCAGTACTTC	CASSLAPRLASPHEQYF
NA	TRBV9	TRBJ2-5	NA	TGTGCCAGCAGCGCGGCCGGGACAACCATCAAGGACCAGTACTTC	CASSAAGTTIKDQYF
NA	TRBV4-2	TRBJ1-5	many	TGTGCCAGCAGCAAACAGGGTGCGAGCAATCAGCCCCAGCATTTT	CASSKQGASNQPQHF
NA	TRBV18	TRBJ2-4	few	TGTGCCAGCTCACCAGCGGGACTAAACATTCAGTACTTC	CASSPAGLNIQYF